This T cell receptor beta chain was identified during a study of cytomegalovirus exposure and HLA in healthy donors. Study details: Earlier work reported 117 million unique TCR beta sequences from 150 million to 200 million T cells.

A word on this clone: Its antigen is as yet unknown.

PCR involved 60 Vbeta and 13 Jbeta primers. The data were produced by immunoSEQ multiplex PCR, yet TCRdb's version contains in-frame clones alone and is incomplete. This table holds roughly 180,000 clones, approximately 9.5% found once. Study-wide results and limits: The study put around 180 TCR beta chains on its list as cytomegalovirus-associated. Earlier analysis found most TCR beta V segments productive about 87% or about 30% of the time.

CDR3 length: 15 residues. Germline-derived CDR1 and CDR2 are SNHLY and FYNNEI. V gave up 6 bases and J gave up 4 bases; unmatched junction bases: 7. The chain employs TRBV2 and TRBJ2-1; the match to TRBD2 covers 9 bases. The specimen sequenced was PBMCs. The source of this sequence is a woman aged 30 to 39 in good health and CMV-seropositive. The CDR3 bases are TGTGCCAGCAGACCAGGACTAGCGCCATACAATGAGCAGTTCTTC. It yields the protein CASRPGLAPYNEQFF. Complete variable domain (other parts from reference TRBV2 and TRBJ2-1): EPEVTQTPSHQVTQMGQEVILRCVPISNHLYFYWYRQILGQKVEFLVSFYNNEISEKSEIFDDQFSVERPDGSNFTLKIRSTKLEDSAMYFCASRPGLAPYNEQFFGPGTRLTVL.